These T cell receptor beta chains were read from a single sample in a study of molecular identifiers for immune sequencing clone quantification. TCRdb processed the PCR reads anew with MiXCR; each CDR3 protein has one entry. The sample gives 490,000 or so distinct CDR3 sequences, about 25% of which show up once; around 0.79% is in the top ten. Specimen: naive CD8+ T cells from blood, with Jurkat cell RNA spiked in. The source is a human donor in good health. Some libraries in this study had Jurkat cell RNA spiked in. Each CDR3 is given without its conserved first and last residue. Clone size, where shown, is once, few, many, or a class for clones that have expanded.

TRBV5-6,many,ASSSSRDPGVTYEQY
TRBV19,many,ASSIASRGISPQH
TRBV19,NA,ASSISQGAKAEAF
TRBV27,many,ASSVRGLAGIADTQY
TRBV20-1,NA,SGERVNEQF
TRBV5-6,few,ASSLVRDSNEKLF
TRBV19,few,ASRGTELAGIETDTQY
TRBV20-1,NA,SARRYSAHEQY
TRBV19,NA,ASSIVGGSGGELF
TRBV24-1,few,ATSYGGTEQY
TRBV12-3/TRBV12-4,many,ASSLLTATDTQY
TRBV19,many,ASSIVSLHEQF
TRBV29-1,many,SVAGQGSNTEAF
TRBV6-5,NA,ASSYFPGTGGTDTQY
TRBV6-2/TRBV6-3,NA,ASSYSSSGGDTQY
TRBV7-3,NA,ARSLKGWTEAF
TRBV29-1,many,SVDPDYTEAF
TRBV7-3,few,ASSLTFGDTGYEQY
TRBV12-3/TRBV12-4,NA,ASSPGSRYT
TRBV30,NA,AWSTIGITDTQY
TRBV7-2,NA,ASSLATAYI
TRBV7-6,many,ASSPERDSYNEQF
TRBV4-3,many,ASSSTYRIWNTEAF
TRBV20-1,NA,SARDRTVLISTDTQY
TRBV20-1,NA,SARASGLPIPYEQY
TRBV10-2,NA,ASSESGPQAYEQY
TRBV4-3,few,ASSQSTGELYYGYT
TRBV12-3/TRBV12-4,NA,ASSTGLAGVIDTQY
TRBV6-5,few,ASKTGHKLYGYT
TRBV6-2/TRBV6-3,NA,ASSYPSGFRDTEAF
TRBV4-1,NA,ASSEEGEGLNEQF
TRBV4-2,NA,ASSHTRAVSTKAF
TRBV19,NA,ASSIDPDLVTDTQY
TRBV7-9,NA,ASSSKGDYEQY
TRBV5-5,many,ASSPTGDPEKLF
TRBV5-6,NA,ASSRDIDYNMNTEAF
TRBV20-1,many,SAQPGGGSNEKLF